This T cell receptor (beta chain) was captured by sequencing in a study of T cell changes during pregnancy in multiple sclerosis. The repertoire was sequenced with immunoSEQ multiplex PCR; TCRdb's copy has only in-frame clones and lacks some. The sample lists approximately 50,000 clones, 80% to 95% occurring once. The V and J ends lost 5 bases and 4 bases, in that order; junction bases with no gene match: 10. The CDR3 has 15 amino acids. CDR1 SEHNR and CDR2 FQNEAQ come from the germline V gene (reference sequence). The source was CD4+ T cells from peripheral blood mononuclear cells, collected after pregnancy. This sequence originates from a female donor with multiple sclerosis, enrolled in a pregnancy study. The chain has TRBV7-9 and TRBJ1-2, with 7 bases lining up with TRBD1. CDR3 residues: CASSPPQQGPYGYTF. For the CDR3, the DNA is TGTGCCAGCAGCCCCCCCCAACAGGGGCCCTATGGCTACACCTTC.